The clone carrying this T cell receptor beta chain was picked up one time. The entry originates in a study of blood T cell repertoires in COVID-19. TCRdb keeps only in-frame clones here, not all; method: immunoSEQ multiplex PCR. The sample contains under 250,000 clones, more than 65% of which appear only once. With 1 base removed from V and 1 base from J, the gap between germline ends came to 15 bases. Germline assignment: CDR1 LGHNA and CDR2 YNFKEQ. This CDR3 is 17 amino acids long. The chain carries TRBV4-2 and TRBJ2-3; D is perhaps TRBD2 (5 bases). Source material: peripheral blood. This TCR was sampled from a woman older than 75 with acute or convalescent COVID-19. This chain's CDR3 is CASSQGIQRSGTDTQYF. In DNA form, the CDR3 reads TGTGCCAGCAGCCAAGGAATCCAGCGGAGTGGCACAGATACGCAGTATTTT.